Described below is a single T cell receptor beta chain sequence and its context. This sample is drawn from a study of control samples from healthy donors and cancer patients. Germline V gene sequence: CDR1 SEHNR, CDR2 FQNEAQ (reference sequence). The ends lost 6 bases at V and 1 base at J; junction bases unmatched: 2. CDR3 length: 14 amino acids. TCRdb's copy holds only in-frame clones and misses some; the assay was immunoSEQ multiplex PCR. This table holds 85,000 to 95,000 clones, roughly nine tenths found once. Material: blood. The J gene is TRBJ1-1, the V gene TRBV7-9; 10 nucleotides align to TRBD1. This clonotype originated in a woman in her twenties or thirties in good health. Here the CDR3 DNA reads TGTGCCAGCAGGACAGGGGGCGGGAACACTGAAGCTTTCTTT. Translated: CASRTGGGNTEAFF.